These 4 T cell receptor beta chains were all obtained from the same sample, sequenced in a study of regulatory T cells in long-lasting Graves disease. HTBI primers from iRepertoire and Arm-PCR of CDR3 regions yielded the TCR beta libraries. TCRdb used MiXCR to reprocess the multiplex PCR reads, holding one entry per CDR3 protein. The table has more than 400,000 distinct CDR3 sequences, roughly 17% seen once. The time point here: newly diagnosed GD, antithyroid drugs for less than 3 months. PBMC-extracted RNA yielded the TCR library. Separately, the same data were catalogued under a study of T cells in Graves' hyperthyroidism and ophthalmopathy.

The specimen comprised peripheral blood mononuclear cells (PBMCs), sampled at new diagnosis, from a patient treated with antithyroid drugs. Source of these receptors: a woman between 25 and 40 years old with Graves disease.

This clonotype was counted many times. The chain combines TRBV12-3 or TRBV12-4 with TRBJ2-1; 8 bases align to TRBD1. V dropped 3 bases and J dropped 1; count of bases not matched to a gene: 11. CDR3 size: 18 residues. CDR3 coding DNA: TGTGCCAGCAGTTTTTTCATCACAGGGGGAAAGTCCTACAATGAGCAGTTCTTC. It yields the protein CASSFFITGGKSYNEQFF.

Many counts were recorded for this clonotype. The V gene is TRBV6-1, the J gene TRBJ2-7; no firm D call. The germline CDR1 and CDR2 sequences are MNHNS and SASEGT. V was clipped by 7 bases and J by 7 bases, with 11 bases between them. The CDR3 is 11 amino acids. DNA of the CDR3: TGTGCCAGCAACCAAGCTGGGGAGCAGTACTTC. This gives the protein CASNQAGEQYF.

This clonotype was recorded many times. CDR3 DNA: TGTGCCAGCAGTGAATCGCCGCCATGGGACAGGGGGTATCAGCCCCAGCATTTT. Protein: CASSESPPWDRGYQPQHF. The gene calls are TRBV2 and TRBJ1-5, with 11 bases fitting TRBD1. Trimming took 2 bases from V and 5 from J; bases not matched to a gene: 11. The CDR3 extends over 18 amino acids. Looked up from germline, CDR1 is SNHLY and CDR2 is FYNNEI. The full variable domain, rest sourced from reference TRBV2 and TRBJ1-5, is EPEVTQTPSHQVTQMGQEVILRCVPISNHLYFYWYRQILGQKVEFLVSFYNNEISEKSEIFDDQFSVERPDGSNFTLKIRSTKLEDSAMYFCASSESPPWDRGYQPQHFGDGTRLSIL.

The sample holds a few counts of this clonotype. The V call is TRBV6-9, the J call TRBJ2-1; D perhaps matches TRBD2 (6 bases). This CDR3 contains 16 residues. V dropped 3 bases and J dropped 8 bases, with 20 bases sitting between them. The germline V gene encodes CDR1 MNHGY and CDR2 SVAAGI. In nucleotides, the CDR3 is TGTGCCAGCAGTTACTCGAACCCGGGAGTAAGAGATGAGCAGTTCTTC. It codes for CASSYSNPGVRDEQFF.